This TCR beta chain was obtained from a study of shared clonotypes between healthy human individuals. The study's findings and limits: Generation probability values for non-shared clonotypes were lower than those for clonotypes shared by all four donors.

Adult Caucasians living in Nashville, Tennessee made up all of the donors. A word on this clone: Its antigen is currently unknown.

CDR1 is DFQATT, CDR2 SNEGSKA, per germline (reference sequence). V was cut by 7 bases and J by 5 bases, with 11 bases left in between. The CDR3 sequence is 11 residues long. Researchers divided each subset's genomic DNA evenly across several immunoSEQ plates. TCRdb keeps only in-frame clones here, not all; method: immunoSEQ multiplex PCR. The sample lists around 990,000 clones, approximately 80% occurring once. The sample comprised memory CD4+ T cells from PBMCs. The subset is: CD45RA-negative fraction. This chain connects TRBV20-1 to TRBJ2-5; D unclear. This sequence was found in a man younger than 30 in good health. Some clones in this sample may be carry-over from other donors' samples. DNA for the CDR3: TGCAGTGAACTATCCCGGGAGACCCAGTACTTC. This codes for CSELSRETQYF.